Described below is a single TCR beta chain sequence and its context. Its antigen is unidentified. The data are from a study of CD8 T cells in ankylosing spondylitis. V shed 1 base and J shed 4 bases, with 11 bases lying between them. Germline V gives CDR1 SGHTA, CDR2 FQGNSA. The CDR3 spans 14 residues. Library preparation for TCR beta used quantitative 5'-RACE with molecular barcodes. One entry per CDR3 protein, called by TCRdb with MiXCR from the 5' RACE reads. The sample consists of 220,000 or so distinct CDR3 sequences, around 17% of them appearing once. Whole-study findings and limits: Seemingly characteristic of ankylosing spondylitis blood was a TCR beta motif consisting of 7 or 8 highly homologous variants. Within peripheral blood, clones linked to disease were CD8+ and relatively rare. Significant enrichment of disease-linked clones was reportedly seen in matched ankylosing spondylitis synovial fluid. Some motif variants were previously reported in reactive arthritis synovial fluid and blood.

The sample comprised blood, either unsorted or a sorted T cell fraction (not recorded which). The chain has TRBV7-2 and TRBJ2-7; possible D gene TRBD1, 7 bases. This TCR derives from a male donor with ankylosing spondylitis. DNA of the CDR3: TGTGCCAGCAGCTTAGAGGAGGGGGCTTACGAGCAGTACTTC. It is translated as CASSLEEGAYEQYF. The entire variable domain, with the rest obtained from reference TRBV7-2 and TRBJ2-7, is as follows: GAGVSQSPSNKVTEKGKDVELRCDPISGHTALYWYRQSLGQGLEFLIYFQGNSAPDKSGLPSDRFSAERTGGSVSTLTIQRTQQEDSAVYLCASSLEEGAYEQYFGPGTRLTVT.